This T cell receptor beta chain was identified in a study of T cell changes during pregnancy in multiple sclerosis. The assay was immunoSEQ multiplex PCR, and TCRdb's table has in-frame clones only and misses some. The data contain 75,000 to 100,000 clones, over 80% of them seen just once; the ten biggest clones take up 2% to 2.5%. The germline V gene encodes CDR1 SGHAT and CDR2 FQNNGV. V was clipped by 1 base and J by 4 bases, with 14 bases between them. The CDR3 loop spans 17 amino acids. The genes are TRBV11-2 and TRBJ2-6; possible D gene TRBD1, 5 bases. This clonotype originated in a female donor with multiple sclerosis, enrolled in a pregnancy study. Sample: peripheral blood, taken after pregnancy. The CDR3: CASSLVAGSLGANVLTF. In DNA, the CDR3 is TGTGCCAGCAGCTTAGTGGCAGGGTCGTTGGGGGCCAACGTCCTGACTTTC.